This T cell receptor beta chain was retrieved from a study of blood T cells in healthy people across ages. Study-level results: No one knew whether donors had CMV, which possibly confounded expanded clonotype changes. Age advanced and TCR beta diversity per million T cells fell, roughly linearly.

The V and J ends lost 1 base and 4 bases respectively, with 17 bases between them. Germline V gives CDR1 LNHNV, CDR2 YYDKDF (reference sequence). This CDR3 is 17 amino acids long. A remark on this clonotype: Its antigen is unidentified.

For every donor, a draw yielded 8.5 to 10 milliliters of peripheral blood. Next came a second PCR, run for about 7 to 12 cycles, which used a sample-barcoded 5' primer along with a J-beta primer mix. In TCRdb, the 5' RACE reads were re-called with MiXCR into one record per CDR3 protein. There are 650,000 to 800,000 distinct CDR3 sequences in the sample; 40% to 50% occur only once, and about 19% lies in the top ten. The source of this sequence is a man aged 55 to 70 in good health. The V call is TRBV15, the J call TRBJ1-3, with D unresolved. Material: blood. The CDR3 DNA follows: TGTGCCACCAGCAGAGGTTTCGACCGGTCCGGGGGAAACACCATATATTTT. Encoded protein: CATSRGFDRSGGNTIYF.